The rows below give T cell receptor beta chains drawn from one sample of a study of cytomegalovirus exposure and HLA in healthy donors. Profiled with immunoSEQ multiplex PCR; TCRdb holds only in-frame clones, not every one. The sample lists under 100,000 clones; 60% to 85% were seen once. Source material: PBMCs. The receptors originated from a boy younger than 18 in good health and CMV-seronegative. The CDR3 runs from the conserved cysteine through the conserved F or W. A D gene is named only where the DNA matches it firmly. Size is stated for part of the rows, as once, few or many counts, or as a class when the clone is expanded.

len	d_gene	v_gene	j_gene	abundance	CDR3nt	CDR3aa
15	TRBD2	TRBV30	TRBJ2-1	-	TGTGCCTGGACGGGGGGGCCTACGCCGTACAATGAGCAGTTCTTC	CAWTGGPTPYNEQFF
17	TRBD1	TRBV5-4	TRBJ2-1	-	TGTGCCAGCAGCGTGGGAAAGCGGACAGGAAGAGTCAATGAGCAGTTCTTC	CASSVGKRTGRVNEQFF
15	-	TRBV10-3	TRBJ2-7	-	TGTGCCGCACGAGACCCAACAGGTTCGTCCTACGAGCAGTACTTC	CAARDPTGSSYEQYF
10	-	TRBV7-6	TRBJ2-1	-	TGTGCCAGCAGCCTACTAGAACAGTTCTTC	CASSLLEQFF
16	-	TRBV10-2	TRBJ2-5	-	TGCGCCAGCAGTGAGACTGCCCGGCTGAGGGGGGAGACCCAGTACTTC	CASSETARLRGETQYF
16	-	TRBV9	TRBJ1-2	-	TGTGCCAGCACACCTTCGGGGGGCAGGGCTCTTAACGGCTACACCTTC	CASTPSGGRALNGYTF
14	TRBD1	TRBV28	TRBJ1-5	-	TGTGCCAGCAGCACGACAGGGGGCTTTGAGCCCCAGCATTTT	CASSTTGGFEPQHF
15	TRBD2	TRBV4-1	TRBJ2-7	-	TGCGCCAGCAGCCATGGGCGCGGGGGGCCGTACGAGCAGTACTTC	CASSHGRGGPYEQYF
12	-	TRBV28	TRBJ1-5	-	TGTGCCAGCAGTTTGAGGGCACAGCTCCAGCATTTT	CASSLRAQLQHF
15	-	TRBV4-3	TRBJ2-7	-	TGCGCCAGCAGCCAAGAACGTCAATCGGGCTACGAGCAGTACTTC	CASSQERQSGYEQYF
20	TRBD2	TRBV2	TRBJ2-1	-	TGTGCCAGCAGCCTCCCCCGCGGACTAGCGGGGTCAGTACGGAACAATGAGCAGTTCTTC	CASSLPRGLAGSVRNNEQFF
16	-	TRBV5-4	TRBJ2-7	-	TGTGCCAGCAGCCCGACCCGGGACTGGGTATCCTACGAGCAGTACTTC	CASSPTRDWVSYEQYF
16	-	TRBV2	TRBJ2-3	-	TGTGCCAGCAGTGAACGTGTCTACCTGAGCACAGATACGCAGTATTTT	CASSERVYLSTDTQYF
14	-	TRBV4-3	TRBJ1-2	-	TGCGCCAGCAGCCAAGATCTTATGTTTTCTGGCTACACCTTC	CASSQDLMFSGYTF
15	TRBD1	TRBV4-3	TRBJ1-5	-	TGCGCCAGCAGCCCCGACAGGGTGGGTGGACAGCCCCAGCATTTT	CASSPDRVGGQPQHF
15	TRBD1	TRBV14	TRBJ2-7	-	TGTGCCAGCAGCCATAACGGACAGGTTTCCTACGAGCAGTACTTC	CASSHNGQVSYEQYF
13	-	TRBV2	TRBJ2-7	-	TGTGCCGGATCCCCGGACAGCTCCTACGAGCAGTACTTC	CAGSPDSSYEQYF
15	-	TRBV4-3	TRBJ1-5	-	TGCGCCAGCAGCCAAGTTAGGGGTTACAATCAGCCCCAGCATTTT	CASSQVRGYNQPQHF
16	TRBD1	TRBV6-6	TRBJ2-7	-	TGTGCCAGCAGTCTTCCCGCCCGGGACAGGGGCTACGAGCAGTACTTC	CASSLPARDRGYEQYF
13	-	TRBV30	TRBJ1-2	-	TGTGCCTGGCGACAGGTTTTTAACTATGGCTACACCTTC	CAWRQVFNYGYTF
12	-	TRBV27	TRBJ2-3	once	TGTGCCAGCAGTTCTTACTCAGATACGCAGTATTTT	CASSSYSDTQYF
12	-	TRBV30	TRBJ1-2	-	TGTGCCTGGGAACAGGGTGGCTATGGCTACACCTTC	CAWEQGGYGYTF
15	TRBD1	TRBV11-2	TRBJ1-6	-	TGTGCCAGCAGCTTAGGACAGGGTTGGAATTCACCCCTCCACTTT	CASSLGQGWNSPLHF
15	TRBD1	TRBV9	TRBJ2-1	-	TGTGCCAGCAGCGTACTGGGGACAGGGTACAATGAGCAGTTCTTC	CASSVLGTGYNEQFF
17	TRBD1	TRBV4-1	TRBJ1-3	once	TGCGCCAGCAGCCAACGACAGGGGGTGACTTCTGGAAACACCATATATTTT	CASSQRQGVTSGNTIYF
12	-	TRBV27	TRBJ2-1	-	TGTGCCAGCAGTATTAGGGGGAATGAGCAGTTCTTC	CASSIRGNEQFF
15	-	TRBV2	TRBJ2-2	-	TGTGCCAGCAGTACCCGGACAGCGAACACCGGGGAGCTGTTTTTT	CASSTRTANTGELFF
16	-	TRBV4-2	TRBJ2-1	-	TGTGCCAGCAGCCTCCAGGCATGGTCGATTAACGATGAGCAGTTCTTC	CASSLQAWSINDEQFF
13	-	TRBV6-6	TRBJ1-4	few	TGTGCCACCAACAGGGAGAGGAATGAAAAACTGTTTTTT	CATNRERNEKLFF
13	-	TRBV7-6	TRBJ2-7	-	TGTGCCAGCAGCTTAGCGGTGCTAAACGAGCAGTACTTC	CASSLAVLNEQYF
12	-	TRBV27	TRBJ2-1	-	TGTGCCAGCAGTTTAACACGTAATGAGCAGTTCTTC	CASSLTRNEQFF
14	-	TRBV6-1	TRBJ1-1	-	TGTGCCAGCAGTGAAGGGCAATCACACACTGAAGCTTTCTTT	CASSEGQSHTEAFF
14	TRBD1	TRBV7-9	TRBJ2-7	-	TGTGCCAGCAGCTTACTAGACAGGGGATACGAGCAGTACTTC	CASSLLDRGYEQYF
15	TRBD1	TRBV9	TRBJ1-4	-	TGTGCCAGCAGCCCTTCCGGGACAGGGAATGAAAAACTGTTTTTT	CASSPSGTGNEKLFF
14	TRBD1	TRBV29-1	TRBJ1-1	-	TGCTTAACAGGGGACAGGGGTACGAACACTGAAGCTTTCTTT	CLTGDRGTNTEAFF
12	-	TRBV27	TRBJ1-1	once	TGTGCCAGCAGTACAGCGGGAACTGAAGCTTTCTTT	CASSTAGTEAFF
12	TRBD2	TRBV29-1	TRBJ2-7	-	TGCAGCGTTGGGACTAGCGGGAACGAGCAGTACTTC	CSVGTSGNEQYF
13	-	TRBV7-2	TRBJ1-4	few	TGTGCCAGCAGCTTAGTGGCGGATGAAAAACTGTTTTTT	CASSLVADEKLFF
14	-	TRBV28	TRBJ2-3	-	TGTGCCAGCAGCCCCACCCGGCAGGAAGATACGCAGTATTTT	CASSPTRQEDTQYF
15	TRBD1	TRBV2	TRBJ1-5	-	TGTGCCGGAGCAGAGCGACAGGGACGTAATCAGCCCCAGCATTTT	CAGAERQGRNQPQHF
14	-	TRBV6-6	TRBJ1-3	few	TGTGCCACCCGGGAACCGGCGTCCGGAAACACCATATATTTT	CATREPASGNTIYF
16	TRBD2	TRBV6-4	TRBJ2-3	many	TGTGCCAGCAGTGACTCGACTAGCGGGGGGGCAGATACGCAGTATTTT	CASSDSTSGGADTQYF
14	-	TRBV28	TRBJ2-7	once	TGTGCCAGCAGTTTTCGAGCTTCCCACTACGAGCAGTACTTC	CASSFRASHYEQYF